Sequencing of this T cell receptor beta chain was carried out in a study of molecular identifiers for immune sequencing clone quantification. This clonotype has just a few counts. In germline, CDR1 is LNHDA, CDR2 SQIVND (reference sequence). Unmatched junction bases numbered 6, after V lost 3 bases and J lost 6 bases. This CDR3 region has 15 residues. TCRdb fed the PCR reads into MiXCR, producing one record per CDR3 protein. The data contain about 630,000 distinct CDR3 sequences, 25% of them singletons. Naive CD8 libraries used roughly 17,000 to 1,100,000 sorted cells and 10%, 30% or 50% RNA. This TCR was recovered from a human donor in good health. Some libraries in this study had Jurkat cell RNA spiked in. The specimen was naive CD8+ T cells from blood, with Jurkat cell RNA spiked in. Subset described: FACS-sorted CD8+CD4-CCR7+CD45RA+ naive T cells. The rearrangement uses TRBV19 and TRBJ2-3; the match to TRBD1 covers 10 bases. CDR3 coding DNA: TGTGCCAGTAGTATTGGGACAGGGGCCGTGGATACGCAGTATTTT. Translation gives CASSIGTGAVDTQYF.